The present T cell receptor (beta chain) was sequenced within a study of cytomegalovirus exposure and HLA in healthy donors. Study-wide points: Only CMV serostatus was available as immune exposure information.

Both 60 Vbeta primers and 13 Jbeta primers went into the PCR. This table comes from immunoSEQ multiplex PCR, and its TCRdb copy is limited to in-frame clones, with some not included. Counted here are approximately 110,000 clones, around 73% occurring once; the ten biggest clones make up approximately 8%. As regards this clone: Its antigen is currently unknown.

This sequence originates from a man aged 35 to 55 in good health and CMV-seronegative. Material: PBMCs.

The CDR3 loop is CASSRSLSGGTYNEQFF. For the CDR3, the DNA is TGCGCCAGCAGCCGATCCCTTAGCGGGGGAACCTACAATGAGCAGTTCTTC. V is TRBV4-1 and J is TRBJ2-1; 9 bases map to TRBD2. The CDR3 loop spans 17 amino acids. The V gene's germline CDR1 is MGHRA and CDR2 YSYEKL. J lost 2 bases, V lost 4 bases, and 9 bases had no gene match.